In its sample, the clone carrying this T cell receptor beta chain was seen many times. Its antigen remains unidentified. This specimen comes from a study of T cells in Graves' hyperthyroidism and ophthalmopathy. RNA transcripts were the template for amplifying TCR beta CDR3 regions. The HTBI primer set served for first-round RT-PCR of the TCR CDR3. TCRdb independently ran MiXCR on the multiplex PCR reads; one entry per CDR3 protein. The data show some 350,000 distinct CDR3 sequences, less than 20% seen once. The germline V and J ends were trimmed by 0 bases and 2 bases, with 8 bases remaining between them. The CDR3 totals 15 residues. CDR1 is LNHDA and CDR2 is SQIVND in the germline V gene (reference sequence). Regarding the study as a whole: Most thyroid clonotypes with frequency above 0.001 were detected in blood. In validation, the model predicted ophthalmopathy. These predictions came a median about 6.5 months before onset.

Hyperthyroidism had been newly diagnosed in patients aged 18 to 65, and its duration was under 2 months. Exclusion of patients followed from uncontrolled infection, other autoimmune disease, pregnancy or lactation. Sequencing was performed on blood. This TCR was recovered from a woman between 18 and 29 years old with Graves' hyperthyroidism that later progressed to Graves' ophthalmopathy. The rearrangement links TRBV19 to TRBJ2-1; tentatively, D is TRBD1 (6 bases). The chain's CDR3 is CASSIDRQAYNEQFF. The CDR3 nucleotides are TGTGCCAGTAGTATAGATCGACAGGCCTACAATGAGCAGTTCTTC.